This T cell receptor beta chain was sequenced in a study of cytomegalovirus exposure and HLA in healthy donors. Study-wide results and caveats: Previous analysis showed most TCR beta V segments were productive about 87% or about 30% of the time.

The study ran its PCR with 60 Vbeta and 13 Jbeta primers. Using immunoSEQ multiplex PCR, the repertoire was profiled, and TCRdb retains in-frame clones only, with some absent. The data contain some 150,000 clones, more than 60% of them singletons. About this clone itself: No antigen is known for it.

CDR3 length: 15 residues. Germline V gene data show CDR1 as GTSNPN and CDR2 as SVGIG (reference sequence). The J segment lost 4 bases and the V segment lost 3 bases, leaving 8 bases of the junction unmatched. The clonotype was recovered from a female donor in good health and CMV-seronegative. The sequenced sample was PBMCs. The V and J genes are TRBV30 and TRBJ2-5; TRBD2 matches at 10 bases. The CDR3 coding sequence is TGTGCCTGGAGAAGTAAGCGGGGGGGGGTAGAGACCCAGTACTTC. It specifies CAWRSKRGGVETQYF. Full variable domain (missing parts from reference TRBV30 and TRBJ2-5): SQTIHQWPATLVQPVGSPLSLECTVEGTSNPNLYWYRQAAGRGLQLLFYSVGIGQISSEVPQNLSASRPQDRQFILSSKKLLLSDSGFYLCAWRSKRGGVETQYFGPGTRLLVL.